This T cell receptor beta chain was documented in a study of cytomegalovirus exposure and HLA in healthy donors. General observations from the study: Most TCR beta V segments were productive about 90% or about 30% of the time in an earlier analysis. Most of the CMV-associated TCR beta chains (in a later analysis) appeared to be HLA-restricted.

The CDR3 spans 18 residues. With V trimmed by 0 bases and J by 0 bases, 11 bases remained unmatched. In germline, CDR1 is SGDLS, CDR2 YYNGEE. PCR primers comprised 60 Vbeta and 13 Jbeta primers. Some clones are missing from TCRdb's copy, which holds only in-frame ones; the method was immunoSEQ multiplex PCR. The data contain 150,000 to 160,000 clones, 60% to 80% of them seen just once; the ten biggest clones take up about 13%. Comments on this clone: No antigen is known for it.

The source is a man younger than 40 in good health and CMV-seropositive. The sample consisted of PBMCs. The J gene is TRBJ1-1, the V gene TRBV9; 7 bases are shared with TRBD1. Here the CDR3 reads CASSVAATGSSMNTEAFF. CDR3 nucleotide sequence: TGTGCCAGCAGCGTAGCGGCGACAGGGTCTAGTATGAACACTGAAGCTTTCTTT.